Sequencing of this T cell receptor (beta chain) was carried out in a study of T cells in Graves' hyperthyroidism and ophthalmopathy. J gave up 6 bases and V 0 bases, and 7 bases lay outside the gene matches. Germline V lookup: CDR1 SGDLS, CDR2 YYNGEE. The CDR3 runs 16 residues. Details on this clonotype: What it recognizes is unknown.

Study-level results: A 13 V-J signature model discriminated ophthalmopathy versus stable hyperthyroidism. Most thyroid clonotypes expanded above 0.001 appeared in blood too.

The TCR beta CDR3 regions underwent amplification using RNA transcripts as the source. In the first-round RT-PCR of the TCR CDR3, the HTBI primer set was used. TCRdb independently ran MiXCR on the multiplex PCR reads; one entry per CDR3 protein. Of 37,000 or so distinct CDR3 sequences detected, 52% appear once; the ten largest clones hold about a sixth. Among ophthalmopathy patients, the Clinical Activity Score reached at least 3, the NOSPECS grade reached at least 4, and duration remained under 3 months. The sequencing sample was made of blood. This clonotype originated in a man between 40 and 49 years old with Graves' ophthalmopathy. This chain uses TRBV9 with TRBJ2-2; 8 bases are shared with TRBD2. The CDR3 DNA follows: TGTGCCAGCAGCGTAGAATACGGGAGGGCCCCCGGGGAGCTGTTTTTT. This codes for CASSVEYGRAPGELFF.